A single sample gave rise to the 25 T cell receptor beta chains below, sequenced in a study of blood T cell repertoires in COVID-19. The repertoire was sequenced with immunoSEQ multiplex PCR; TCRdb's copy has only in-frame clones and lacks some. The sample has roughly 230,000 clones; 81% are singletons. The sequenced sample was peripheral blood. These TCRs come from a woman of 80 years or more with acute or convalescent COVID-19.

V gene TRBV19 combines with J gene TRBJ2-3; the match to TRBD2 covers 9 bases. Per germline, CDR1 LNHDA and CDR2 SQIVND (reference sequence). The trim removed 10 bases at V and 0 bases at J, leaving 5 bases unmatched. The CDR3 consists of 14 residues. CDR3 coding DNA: TGTGCCACCCGAGCGGGAGGCAGCACAGATACGCAGTATTTT. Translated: CATRAGGSTDTQYF.

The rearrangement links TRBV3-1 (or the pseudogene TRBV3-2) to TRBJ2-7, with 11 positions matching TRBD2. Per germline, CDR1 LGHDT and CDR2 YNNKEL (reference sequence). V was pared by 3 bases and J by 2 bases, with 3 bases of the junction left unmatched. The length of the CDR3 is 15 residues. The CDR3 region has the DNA TGTGCCAGCAGCCACCAACTAGCGGGGGCCTACGAGCAGTACTTC. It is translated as CASSHQLAGAYEQYF.

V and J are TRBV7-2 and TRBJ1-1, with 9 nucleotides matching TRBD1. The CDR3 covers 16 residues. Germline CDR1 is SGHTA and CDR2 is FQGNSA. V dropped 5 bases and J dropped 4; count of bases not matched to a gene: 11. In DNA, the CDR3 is TGTGCCAGCAGCAAAACAGGGGGCGGCGTGGCCACTGAAGCTTTCTTT. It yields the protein CASSKTGGGVATEAFF.

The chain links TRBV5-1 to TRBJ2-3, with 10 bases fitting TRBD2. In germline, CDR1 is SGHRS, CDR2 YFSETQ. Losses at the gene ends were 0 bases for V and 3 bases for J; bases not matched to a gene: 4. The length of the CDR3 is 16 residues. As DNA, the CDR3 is TGCGCCAGCAGCTTGGTACTAGCGGGGACTACAGATACGCAGTATTTT. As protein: CASSLVLAGTTDTQYF.

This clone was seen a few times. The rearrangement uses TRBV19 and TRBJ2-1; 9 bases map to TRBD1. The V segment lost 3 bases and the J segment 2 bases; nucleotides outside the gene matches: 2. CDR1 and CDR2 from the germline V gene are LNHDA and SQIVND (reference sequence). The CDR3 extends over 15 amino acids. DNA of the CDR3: TGTGCCAGTAGTATCAGGACAGGGGCCTACAATGAGCAGTTCTTC. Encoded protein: CASSIRTGAYNEQFF.

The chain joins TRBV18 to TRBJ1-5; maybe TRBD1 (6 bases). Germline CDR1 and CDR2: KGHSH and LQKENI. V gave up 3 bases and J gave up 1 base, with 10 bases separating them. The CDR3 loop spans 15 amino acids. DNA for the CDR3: TGTGCCAGCTCACCCTATGGGGGCAGCAATCAGCCCCAGCATTTT. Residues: CASSPYGGSNQPQHF. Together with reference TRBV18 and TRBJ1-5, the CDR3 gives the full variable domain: NAGVMQNPRHLVRRRGQEARLRCSPMKGHSHVYWYRQLPEEGLKFMVYLQKENIIDESGMPKERFSAEFPKEGPSILRIQQVVRGDSAAYFCASSPYGGSNQPQHFGDGTRLSIL.

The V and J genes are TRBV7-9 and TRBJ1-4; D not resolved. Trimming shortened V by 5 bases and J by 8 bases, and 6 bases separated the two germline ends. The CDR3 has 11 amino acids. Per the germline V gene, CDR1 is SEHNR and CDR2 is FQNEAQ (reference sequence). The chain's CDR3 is CASSPREKLFF. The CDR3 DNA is TGTGCCAGCAGCCCCAGGGAAAAACTGTTTTTT.

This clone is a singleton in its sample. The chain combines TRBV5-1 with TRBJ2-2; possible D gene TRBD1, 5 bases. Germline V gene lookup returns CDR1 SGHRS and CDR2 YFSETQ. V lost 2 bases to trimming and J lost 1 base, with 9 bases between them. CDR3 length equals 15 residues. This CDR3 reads CASSFIDRNTGELFF. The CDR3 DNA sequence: TGCGCCAGCAGCTTTATTGACAGGAACACCGGGGAGCTGTTTTTT.

DNA for the CDR3: TGTGCCAGCAGTGAACAGGACAGGCTGAACACCGGGGAGCTGTTTTTT. This sequence encodes CASSEQDRLNTGELFF. The J gene is TRBJ2-2, the V gene TRBV6-1; 7 nucleotides agree with TRBD1. Trimming at V came to 2 bases and at J to 1 base, leaving 4 bases not matched to a gene. CDR3 length: 16 amino acids. Looked up from germline, CDR1 is MNHNS and CDR2 is SASEGT.

CDR3 residues: CAWSAGGTSGHNEQFF. In DNA, the CDR3 is TGTGCCTGGAGTGCAGGCGGGACTAGCGGCCACAATGAGCAGTTCTTC. The genes are TRBV30 and TRBJ2-1, with 11 bases lining up with TRBD2. Unmatched junction bases numbered 7, after V lost 1 base and J lost 5 bases. Germline CDR1 reads GTSNPN; CDR2 reads SVGIG (reference sequence). The CDR3 extends over 16 amino acids.

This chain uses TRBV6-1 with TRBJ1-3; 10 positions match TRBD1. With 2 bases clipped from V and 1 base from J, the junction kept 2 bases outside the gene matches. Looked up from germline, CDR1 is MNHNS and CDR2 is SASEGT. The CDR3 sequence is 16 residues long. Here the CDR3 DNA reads TGTGCCAGCAGTGAATTGGACAGGGGGTCTGGAAACACCATATATTTT. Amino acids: CASSELDRGSGNTIYF.

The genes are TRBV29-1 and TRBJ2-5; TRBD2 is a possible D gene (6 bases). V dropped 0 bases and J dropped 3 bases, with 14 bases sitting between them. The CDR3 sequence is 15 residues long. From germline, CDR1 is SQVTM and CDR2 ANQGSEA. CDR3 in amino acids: CSVEDTGDPEETQYF. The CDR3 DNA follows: TGCAGCGTTGAAGATACGGGGGACCCGGAAGAGACCCAGTACTTC. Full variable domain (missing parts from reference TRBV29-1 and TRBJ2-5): SAVISQKPSRDICQRGTSLTIQCQVDSQVTMMFWYRQQPGQSLTLIATANQGSEATYESGFVIDKFPISRPNLTFSTLTVSNMSPEDSSIYLCSVEDTGDPEETQYFGPGTRLLVL.

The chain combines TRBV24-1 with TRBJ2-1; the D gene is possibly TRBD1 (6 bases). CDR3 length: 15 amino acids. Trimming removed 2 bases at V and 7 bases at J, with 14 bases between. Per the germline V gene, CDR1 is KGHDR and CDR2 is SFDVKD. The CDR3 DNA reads TGTGCCACCAGTGATTCCGCCTCCAGGGGAAATGAGCAGTTCTTC. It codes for CATSDSASRGNEQFF.

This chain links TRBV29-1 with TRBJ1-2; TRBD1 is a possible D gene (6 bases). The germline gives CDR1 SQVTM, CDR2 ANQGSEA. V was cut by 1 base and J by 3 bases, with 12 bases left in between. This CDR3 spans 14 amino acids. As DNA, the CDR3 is TGCAGCGTTGAAGCTCAGGGGCACCACTATGGCTACACCTTC. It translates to CSVEAQGHHYGYTF.

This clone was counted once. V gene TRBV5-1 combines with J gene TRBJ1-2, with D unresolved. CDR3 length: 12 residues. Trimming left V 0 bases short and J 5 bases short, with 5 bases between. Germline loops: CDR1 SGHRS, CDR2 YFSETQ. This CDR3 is CASSLGGYGYTF. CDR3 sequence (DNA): TGCGCCAGCAGCTTGGGAGGGTATGGCTACACCTTC.

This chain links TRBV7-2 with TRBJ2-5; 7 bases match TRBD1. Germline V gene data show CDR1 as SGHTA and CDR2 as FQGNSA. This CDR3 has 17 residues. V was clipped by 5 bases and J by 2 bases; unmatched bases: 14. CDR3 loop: CASSPRLRQGYQETQYF. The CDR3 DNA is TGTGCCAGCAGCCCGAGACTTCGACAGGGCTATCAAGAGACCCAGTACTTC.

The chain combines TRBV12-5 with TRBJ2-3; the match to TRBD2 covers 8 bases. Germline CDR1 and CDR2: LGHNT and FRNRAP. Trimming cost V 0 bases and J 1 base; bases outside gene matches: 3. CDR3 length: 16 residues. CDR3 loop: CASGLVMTSGTDTQYF. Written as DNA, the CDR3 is TGTGCTAGTGGTTTGGTAATGACTAGCGGCACAGATACGCAGTATTTT.

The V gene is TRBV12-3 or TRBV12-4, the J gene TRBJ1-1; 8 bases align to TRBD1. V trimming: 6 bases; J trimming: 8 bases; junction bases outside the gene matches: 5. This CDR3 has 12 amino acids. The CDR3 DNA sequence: TGTGCCAGCAGCCCCCGGACAGGGGAAGCTTTCTTT. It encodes CASSPRTGEAFF.

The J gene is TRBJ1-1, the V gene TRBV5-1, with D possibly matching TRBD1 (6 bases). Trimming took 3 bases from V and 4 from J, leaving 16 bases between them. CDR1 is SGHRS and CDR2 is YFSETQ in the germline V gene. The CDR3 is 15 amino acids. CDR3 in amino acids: CASSSRLGAATEAFF. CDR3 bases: TGCGCCAGCAGCTCCCGGTTGGGGGCGGCCACTGAAGCTTTCTTT.

The CDR3 spells CAWSVPGENGNTIYF. In DNA, the CDR3 is TGTGCCTGGAGTGTACCCGGGGAGAATGGAAACACCATATATTTT. The rearrangement links TRBV30 to TRBJ1-3; no clear D gene. Trimming stripped 0 bases from V and 3 bases from J, with 12 bases between. The germline CDR1 and CDR2 sequences are GTSNPN and SVGIG (reference sequence). This CDR3 is 15 amino acids long.

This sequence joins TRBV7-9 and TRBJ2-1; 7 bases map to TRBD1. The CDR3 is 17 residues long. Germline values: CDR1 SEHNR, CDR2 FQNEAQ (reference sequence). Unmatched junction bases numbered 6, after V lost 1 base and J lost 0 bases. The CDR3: CASSLGSGQSSYNEQFF. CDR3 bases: TGTGCCAGCAGCTTAGGATCGGGACAGAGCTCCTACAATGAGCAGTTCTTC.

The CDR3 DNA reads as TGTGCCAGCCTGAGAAATAGCAATCAGCCCCAGCATTTT. This sequence encodes CASLRNSNQPQHF. V gene TRBV21-1 combines with J gene TRBJ1-5. TRBV21-1 is a documented pseudogene. This CDR3 is built from 13 residues.

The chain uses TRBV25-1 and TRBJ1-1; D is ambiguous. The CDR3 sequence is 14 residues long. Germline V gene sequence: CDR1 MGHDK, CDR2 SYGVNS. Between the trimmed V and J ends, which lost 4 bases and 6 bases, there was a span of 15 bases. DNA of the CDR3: TGTGCCAGCAGTGGGAGACTCATTTCCGCTGAAGCTTTCTTT. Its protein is CASSGRLISAEAFF.

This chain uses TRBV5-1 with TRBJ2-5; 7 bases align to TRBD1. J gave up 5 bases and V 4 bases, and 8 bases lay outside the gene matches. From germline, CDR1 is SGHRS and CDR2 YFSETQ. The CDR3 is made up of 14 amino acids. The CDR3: CASSRQGSKETQYF. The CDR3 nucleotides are TGCGCCAGCAGCCGACAGGGTAGTAAGGAGACCCAGTACTTC.

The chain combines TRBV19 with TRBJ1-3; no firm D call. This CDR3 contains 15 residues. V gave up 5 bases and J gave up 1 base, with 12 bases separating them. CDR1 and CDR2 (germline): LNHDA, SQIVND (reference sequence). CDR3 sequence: CASSSVGLSGNTIYF. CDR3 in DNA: TGTGCCAGTAGTTCGGTGGGCCTTTCTGGAAACACCATATATTTT. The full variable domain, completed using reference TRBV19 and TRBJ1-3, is DGGITQSPKYLFRKEGQNVTLSCEQNLNHDAMYWYRQDPGQGLRLIYYSQIVNDFQKGDIAEGYSVSREKKESFPLTVTSAQKNPTAFYLCASSSVGLSGNTIYFGEGSWLTVV.